Presented here are 7 T cell receptor beta chains from one specimen sequenced in a study of OX40 agonist ivuxolimab in advanced cancers. Libraries came from the immunoSEQ multiplex PCR assay. Not all clones reach the TCRdb copy of this immuneACCESS table, which keeps in-frame sequences only. Checked studies attribute under half of the gap to unresolved V genes and leave the rest unexplained. The table for this sample lists about 66,000 clones; around 90% of them were counted only once. 14% of the sample goes to the ten largest clones. The sample here was CD4+ or CD8+ T cells sorted from blood, taken in a trial of the OX40 agonist ivuxolimab. The receptors shown here come from an adult with an advanced solid tumor such as melanoma, head and neck, liver or kidney cancer.

The CDR3 nucleotides are TGTGCCAGCAGCTTAGTACAGACCGACACAGATACGCAGTATTTT. This sequence encodes CASSLVQTDTDTQYF. This chain joins TRBV7-8 and TRBJ2-3, with unresolved D. In germline, CDR1 is SGHVS, CDR2 FQNEAQ. The V end was cut by 1 base, the J end by 2 bases, with 10 bases between. The length of the CDR3 is 15 residues.

This clone was found once. The gene calls are TRBV5-8 and TRBJ2-5; D is uncertain. The V end lost 2 bases, the J end lost 5 bases, and 22 bases lay between the germline ends. Germline V gives CDR1 SGHTS, CDR2 YDEGEE. CDR3 length: 17 residues. DNA of the CDR3: TGTGCCAGCAGCTTACCAATTGGTGTGTTCCAAATGGAGACCCAGTACTTC. Translated: CASSLPIGVFQMETQYF.

The V call is TRBV5-1, the J call TRBJ1-2; a possible D gene is TRBD1 (5 bases). The CDR3 runs to 16 residues. Germline values: CDR1 SGHRS, CDR2 YFSETQ. V was shortened by 0 bases and J by 0 bases, with 12 bases between the two germline ends. The CDR3 DNA is TGCGCCAGCAGCTTGGCCGGGGCTGCAGCTAACTATGGCTACACCTTC. Its translation is CASSLAGAAANYGYTF. Full variable domain (remainder filled in from reference TRBV5-1 and TRBJ1-2): KAGVTQTPRYLIKTRGQQVTLSCSPISGHRSVSWYQQTPGQGLQFLFEYFSETQRNKGNFPGRFSGRQFSNSRSEMNVSTLELGDSALYLCASSLAGAAANYGYTFGSGTRLTVV.

This clone has only one observation. The genes are TRBV18 and TRBJ2-3, with D possibly matching TRBD1 (5 bases). CDR1 and CDR2 from the germline V gene are KGHSH and LQKENI. With 3 bases removed from V and 6 bases from J, the gap between germline ends came to 19 bases. The CDR3 loop spans 16 amino acids. The CDR3 sequence is CASSPQGGLPGDTQYF. The CDR3 coding sequence is TGTGCCAGCTCACCTCAGGGTGGTCTCCCTGGGGATACGCAGTATTTT.

The rearrangement joins TRBV6-5 to TRBJ2-4; 7 positions agree with TRBD1. Germline values: CDR1 MNHEY, CDR2 SVGAGI. The CDR3 is 14 amino acids. V gave up 6 bases and J gave up 1 base; unmatched junction bases: 3. DNA of the CDR3: TGTGCCAGCAGCAAAGGGGGCGCCAAAAACATTCAGTACTTC. Encoded protein: CASSKGGAKNIQYF.

The rearrangement uses TRBV4-3 and TRBJ2-3; 12 bases are shared with TRBD2. Looked up from germline, CDR1 is LGHNA and CDR2 is YSLEER. J was trimmed by 8 bases and V by 4 bases; bases with no gene match: 16. CDR3 length: 18 residues. CDR3 protein: CASSPSEGLAGGERTQYF. As DNA, the CDR3 is TGCGCCAGCAGCCCCAGTGAGGGACTAGCGGGCGGCGAACGTACGCAGTATTTT.

The chain links TRBV18 to TRBJ2-5, with 10 bases that match TRBD1. Looked up from germline, CDR1 is KGHSH and CDR2 is LQKENI. V lost 2 bases and J lost 5; bases outside the gene matches: 5. CDR3 length: 15 residues. CDR3 DNA sequence: TGTGCCAGCTCACCAAGACAGGGGGCAGGGGAGACCCAGTACTTC. This codes for CASSPRQGAGETQYF.